The present T cell receptor beta chain was sequenced within a study of T cell repertoires in cytomegalovirus infection. Overall study context: Public TCR beta signatures were indicative of both CMV infection and a matching HLA type.

Concerning this clonotype: What it recognizes is unknown. At one of its ends the junction is not consistent with the germline gene, which may arise from a read error.

Each CDR3 protein is one row after TCRdb ran MiXCR on the reads. There are about 830,000 distinct CDR3 sequences in the sample; around a third occur only once, and around 11% lies in the top ten. The CDR3 consists of 15 residues. CDR1 and CDR2 (germline): SGHVS, FNYEAQ. The TCR originated in a human donor in good health (CMV status not recorded). Some clones in this sample may be carry-over from other donors' samples. The chain employs TRBV7-6 and TRBJ2-5; TRBD2 agrees at 12 bases. The sequenced sample was cultured CD8+ T cells from PBMCs, obtained from culture after CMV antigen stimulation. The CDR3 is CASSLASGGAETQYF. DNA for the CDR3: TGTGCTAGCAGCTTAGCTAGCGGGGGGGCAGAGACCCAGTACTTC.